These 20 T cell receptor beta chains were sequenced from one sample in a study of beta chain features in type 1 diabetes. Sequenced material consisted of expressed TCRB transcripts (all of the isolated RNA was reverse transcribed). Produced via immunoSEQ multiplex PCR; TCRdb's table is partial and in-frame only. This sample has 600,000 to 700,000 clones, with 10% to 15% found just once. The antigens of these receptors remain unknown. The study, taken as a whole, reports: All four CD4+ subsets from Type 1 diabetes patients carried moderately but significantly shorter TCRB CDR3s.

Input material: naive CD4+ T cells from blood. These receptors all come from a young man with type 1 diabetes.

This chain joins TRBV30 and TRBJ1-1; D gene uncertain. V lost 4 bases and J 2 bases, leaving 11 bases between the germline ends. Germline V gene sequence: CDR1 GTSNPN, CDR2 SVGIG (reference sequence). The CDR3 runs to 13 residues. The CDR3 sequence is CAWIDRINTEAFF. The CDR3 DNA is TGTGCCTGGATCGATAGGATCAACACTGAAGCTTTCTTT.

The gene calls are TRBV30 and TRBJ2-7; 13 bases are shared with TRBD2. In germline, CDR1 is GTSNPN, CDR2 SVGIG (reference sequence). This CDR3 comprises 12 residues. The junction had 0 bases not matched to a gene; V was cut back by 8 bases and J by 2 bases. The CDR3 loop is CAGTSGAYEQYF. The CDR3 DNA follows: TGTGCCGGGACTAGCGGGGCCTACGAGCAGTACTTC.

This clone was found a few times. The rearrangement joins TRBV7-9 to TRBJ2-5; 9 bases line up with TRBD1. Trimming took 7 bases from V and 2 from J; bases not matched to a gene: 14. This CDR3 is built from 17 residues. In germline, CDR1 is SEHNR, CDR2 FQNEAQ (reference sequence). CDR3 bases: TGTGCCAGCAACCCGGGACAGGGCTCTCAGGGACAAGAGACCCAGTACTTC. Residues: CASNPGQGSQGQETQYF.

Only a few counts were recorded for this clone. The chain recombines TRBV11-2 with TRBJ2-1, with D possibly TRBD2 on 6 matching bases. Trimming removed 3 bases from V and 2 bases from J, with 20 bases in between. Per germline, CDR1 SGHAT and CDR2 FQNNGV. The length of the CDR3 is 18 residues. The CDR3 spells CASSFNGGGGEAYNEQFF. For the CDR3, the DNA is TGTGCCAGCAGCTTTAATGGGGGTGGAGGGGAAGCCTACAATGAGCAGTTCTTC.

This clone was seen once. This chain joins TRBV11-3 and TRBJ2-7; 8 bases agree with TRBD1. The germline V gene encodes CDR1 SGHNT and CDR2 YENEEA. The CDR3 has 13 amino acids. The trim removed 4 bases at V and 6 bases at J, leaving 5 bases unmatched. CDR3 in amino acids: CASSSDRDSEQYF. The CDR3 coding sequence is TGTGCCAGCAGCTCGGACAGGGACAGCGAGCAGTACTTC.

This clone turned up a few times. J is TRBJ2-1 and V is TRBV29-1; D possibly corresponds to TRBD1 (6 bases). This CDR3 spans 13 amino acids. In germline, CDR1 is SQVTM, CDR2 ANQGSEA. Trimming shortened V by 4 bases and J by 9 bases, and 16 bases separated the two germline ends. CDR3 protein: CSVGWQGTGEQFF. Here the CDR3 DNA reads TGCAGCGTTGGATGGCAGGGGACCGGTGAGCAGTTCTTC.

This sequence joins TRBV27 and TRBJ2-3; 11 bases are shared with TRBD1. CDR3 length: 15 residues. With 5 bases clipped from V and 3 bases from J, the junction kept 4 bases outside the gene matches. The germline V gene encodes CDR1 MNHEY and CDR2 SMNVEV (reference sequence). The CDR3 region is CASSPGQGATDTQYF. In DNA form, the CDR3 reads TGTGCCAGCAGTCCCGGACAGGGGGCAACAGATACGCAGTATTTT.

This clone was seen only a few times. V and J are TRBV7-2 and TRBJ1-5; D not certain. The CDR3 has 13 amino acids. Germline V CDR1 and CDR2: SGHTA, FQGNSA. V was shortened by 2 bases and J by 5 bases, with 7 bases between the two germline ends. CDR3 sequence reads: CASSLWDHQPQHF. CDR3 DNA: TGTGCCAGCAGCTTATGGGATCATCAGCCCCAGCATTTT. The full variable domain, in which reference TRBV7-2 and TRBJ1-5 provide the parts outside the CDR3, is GAGVSQSPSNKVTEKGKDVELRCDPISGHTALYWYRQSLGQGLEFLIYFQGNSAPDKSGLPSDRFSAERTGGSVSTLTIQRTQQEDSAVYLCASSLWDHQPQHFGDGTRLSIL.

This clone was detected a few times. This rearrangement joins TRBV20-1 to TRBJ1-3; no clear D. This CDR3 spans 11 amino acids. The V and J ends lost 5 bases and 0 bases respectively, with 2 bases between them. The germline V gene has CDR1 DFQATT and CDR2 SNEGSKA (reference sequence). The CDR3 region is CSADSGNTIYF. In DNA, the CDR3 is TGCAGTGCTGACTCTGGAAACACCATATATTTT.

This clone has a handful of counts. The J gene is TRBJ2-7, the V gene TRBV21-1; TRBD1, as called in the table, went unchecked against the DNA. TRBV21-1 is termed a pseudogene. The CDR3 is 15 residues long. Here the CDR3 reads CASSPTAGGIYEQYF. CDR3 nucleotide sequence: TGTGCCAGCAGCCCCACGGCAGGGGGCATATACGAGCAGTACTTC.

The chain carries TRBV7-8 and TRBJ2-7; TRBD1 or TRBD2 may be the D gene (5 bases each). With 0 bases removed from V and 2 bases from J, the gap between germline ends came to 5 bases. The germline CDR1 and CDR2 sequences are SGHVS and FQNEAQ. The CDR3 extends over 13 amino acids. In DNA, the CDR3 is TGTGCCAGCAGCTTAGCGGGGGCCTACGAGCAGTACTTC. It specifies CASSLAGAYEQYF. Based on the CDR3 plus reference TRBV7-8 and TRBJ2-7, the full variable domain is GAGVSQSPRYKVAKRGQDVALRCDPISGHVSLFWYQQALGQGPEFLTYFQNEAQLDKSGLPSDRFFAERPEGSVSTLKIQRTQQEDSAVYLCASSLAGAYEQYFGPGTRLTVT.

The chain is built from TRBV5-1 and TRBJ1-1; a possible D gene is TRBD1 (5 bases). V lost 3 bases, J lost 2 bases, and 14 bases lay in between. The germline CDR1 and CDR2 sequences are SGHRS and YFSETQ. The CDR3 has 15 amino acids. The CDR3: CASSWAAGGNTEAFF. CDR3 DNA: TGCGCCAGCAGCTGGGCAGCCGGGGGAAACACTGAAGCTTTCTTT.

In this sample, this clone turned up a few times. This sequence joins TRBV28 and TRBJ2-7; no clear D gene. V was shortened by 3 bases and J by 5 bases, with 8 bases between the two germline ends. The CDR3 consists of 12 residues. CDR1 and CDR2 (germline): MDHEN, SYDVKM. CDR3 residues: CASSLSRDEQYF. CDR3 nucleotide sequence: TGTGCCAGCAGTTTGTCCCGGGACGAGCAGTACTTC.

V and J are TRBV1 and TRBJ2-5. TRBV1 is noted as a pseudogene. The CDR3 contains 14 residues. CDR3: CTSSPRGPRRAQYF. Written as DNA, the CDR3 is TGCACCAGCAGCCCCCGGGGCCCCCGAAGGGCCCAGTACTTC.

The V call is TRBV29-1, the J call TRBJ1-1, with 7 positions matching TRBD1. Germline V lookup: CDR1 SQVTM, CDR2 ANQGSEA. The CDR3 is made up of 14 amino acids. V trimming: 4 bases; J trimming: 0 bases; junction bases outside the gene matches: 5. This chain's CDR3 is CSVAARGLNTEAFF. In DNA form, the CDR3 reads TGCAGCGTTGCCGCCAGGGGGTTGAACACTGAAGCTTTCTTT. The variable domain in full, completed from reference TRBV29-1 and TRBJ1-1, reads SAVISQKPSRDICQRGTSLTIQCQVDSQVTMMFWYRQQPGQSLTLIATANQGSEATYESGFVIDKFPISRPNLTFSTLTVSNMSPEDSSIYLCSVAARGLNTEAFFGQGTRLTVV.

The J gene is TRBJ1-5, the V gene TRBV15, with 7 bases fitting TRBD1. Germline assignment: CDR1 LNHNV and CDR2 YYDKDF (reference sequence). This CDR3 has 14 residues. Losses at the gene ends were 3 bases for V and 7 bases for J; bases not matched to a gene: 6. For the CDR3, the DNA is TGTGCCACCAGCAGGGCAGGGGGAGTCCAGCCCCAGCATTTT. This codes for CATSRAGGVQPQHF.

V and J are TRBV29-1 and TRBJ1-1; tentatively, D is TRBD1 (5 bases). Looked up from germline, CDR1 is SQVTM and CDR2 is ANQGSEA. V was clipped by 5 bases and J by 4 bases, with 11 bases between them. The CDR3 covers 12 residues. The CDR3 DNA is TGCAGCGTTAGCCGCGGGGGCACTGAAGCTTTCTTT. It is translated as CSVSRGGTEAFF.

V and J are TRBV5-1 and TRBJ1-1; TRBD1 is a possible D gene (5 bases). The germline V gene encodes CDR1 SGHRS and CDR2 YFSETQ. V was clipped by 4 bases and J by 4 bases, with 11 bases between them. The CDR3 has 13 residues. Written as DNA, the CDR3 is TGCGCCAGCAGCGCAGGGTTTGGCACTGAAGCTTTCTTT. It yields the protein CASSAGFGTEAFF. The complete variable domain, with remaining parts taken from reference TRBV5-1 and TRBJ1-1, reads KAGVTQTPRYLIKTRGQQVTLSCSPISGHRSVSWYQQTPGQGLQFLFEYFSETQRNKGNFPGRFSGRQFSNSRSEMNVSTLELGDSALYLCASSAGFGTEAFFGQGTRLTVV.

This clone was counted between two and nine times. The CDR3 protein is CASSLTGSGELFF. CDR3 nucleotides: TGTGCCAGCAGCCTGACAGGATCCGGGGAGCTGTTTTTT. The chain recombines TRBV6-6 with TRBJ2-2; D may be TRBD1 (6 bases). The CDR3 extends over 13 amino acids. From germline, CDR1 is MNHNY and CDR2 SVGAGI (reference sequence). The germline V and J ends were trimmed by 6 bases and 6 bases, with 11 bases remaining between them.

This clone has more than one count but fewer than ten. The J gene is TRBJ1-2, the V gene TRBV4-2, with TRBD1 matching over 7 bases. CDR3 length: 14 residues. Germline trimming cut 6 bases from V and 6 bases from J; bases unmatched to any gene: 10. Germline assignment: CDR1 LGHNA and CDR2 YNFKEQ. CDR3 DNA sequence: TGTGCCAGCAGTCCACAGGGGATAGGTGATGGCTACACCTTC. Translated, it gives CASSPQGIGDGYTF.